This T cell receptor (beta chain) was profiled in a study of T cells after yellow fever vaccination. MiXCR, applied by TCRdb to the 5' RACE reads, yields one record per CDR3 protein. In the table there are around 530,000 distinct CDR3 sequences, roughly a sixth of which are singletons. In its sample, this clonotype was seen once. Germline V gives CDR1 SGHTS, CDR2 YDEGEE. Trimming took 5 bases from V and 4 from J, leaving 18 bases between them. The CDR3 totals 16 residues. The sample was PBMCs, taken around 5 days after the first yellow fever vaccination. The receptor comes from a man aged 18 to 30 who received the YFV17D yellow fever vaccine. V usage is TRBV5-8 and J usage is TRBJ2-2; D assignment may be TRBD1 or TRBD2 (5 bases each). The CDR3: CASSSGTELSTGELFF. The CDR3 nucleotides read TGTGCCAGCAGTTCCGGGACGGAATTATCCACCGGGGAGCTGTTTTTT.